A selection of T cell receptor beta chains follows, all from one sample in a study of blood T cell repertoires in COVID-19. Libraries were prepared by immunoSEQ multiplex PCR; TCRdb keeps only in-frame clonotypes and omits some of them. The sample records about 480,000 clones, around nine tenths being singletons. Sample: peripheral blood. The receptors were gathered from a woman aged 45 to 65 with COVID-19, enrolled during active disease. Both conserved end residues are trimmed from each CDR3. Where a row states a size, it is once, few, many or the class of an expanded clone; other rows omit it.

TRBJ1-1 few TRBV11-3 ASSLGGTGDTEAF
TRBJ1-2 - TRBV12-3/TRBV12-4 ASSTQGEGYT
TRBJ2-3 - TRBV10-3 AISGEGADTQY
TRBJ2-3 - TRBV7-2 ASSLARGNTDTQY
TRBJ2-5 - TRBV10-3 AIRGQIQETQY
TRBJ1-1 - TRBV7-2 ASSSFQGTEAF
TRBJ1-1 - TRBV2 ASSERGTEAF
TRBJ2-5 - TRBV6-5 ASSRTLQETQY
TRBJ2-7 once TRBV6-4 ASFRGPTYEQY
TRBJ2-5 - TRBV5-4 ASSDGQVQETQY
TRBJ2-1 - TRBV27 ASMTGDNNEQF
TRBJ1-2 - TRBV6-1 ASSEAIGSDGYT
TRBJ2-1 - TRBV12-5 ASGFRTGLGGYNEQF
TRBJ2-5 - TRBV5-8 ASSFPGETQY
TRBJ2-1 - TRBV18 ASSPGTLNEQF
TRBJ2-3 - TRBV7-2 ASSSPRVGTDTQY
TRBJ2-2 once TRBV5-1 ASSLDSGATGELF
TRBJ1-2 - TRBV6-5 ASSYSTGVNYGYT
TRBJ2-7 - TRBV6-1 ASGGAGYEQY
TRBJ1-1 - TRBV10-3 AISEGTGRTEAF
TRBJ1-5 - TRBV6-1 ASSEAGGIGQPQH
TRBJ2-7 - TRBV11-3 ASSLVFGQNYEQY
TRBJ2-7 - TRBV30 AWKLAGGTYEQY
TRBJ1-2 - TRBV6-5 ASREGQGLPYGYT
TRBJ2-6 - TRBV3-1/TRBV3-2 ASSQPPGGGANVLT
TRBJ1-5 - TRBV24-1 ATSGGKSSNQPQH
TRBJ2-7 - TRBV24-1 ATSDRRGSRGEQY
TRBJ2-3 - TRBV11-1 ASSFQGGDTQY
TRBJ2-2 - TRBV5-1 ASSLGQGGTGELF
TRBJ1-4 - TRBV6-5 ASMEGLANEKLF
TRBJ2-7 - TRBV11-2 ASSLSGLYEQY